The rows below give T cell receptor beta chains drawn from one sample of a study of tumor-infiltrating lymphocytes in primary liver carcinoma. TCRdb processed the multiplex PCR reads anew with MiXCR; each CDR3 protein has one entry. The sample consists of hundreds of thousands of distinct CDR3 sequences, around 50% of them appearing once. Sequencing was carried out using peripheral blood. The receptors here all came from a woman between 25 and 40 years old with primary liver carcinoma and hepatitis B virus infection. Each CDR3 is given with its conserved first and last residue. The D gene is left open where the match is weak. Part of the rows lack a size; the others show once, few, many or a class for expanded clones.

DNA: TGCGCCAGCAGCCAAGAAGGGAGAGGGGGCGGGATGGCTTTCTTT; CDR3: CASSQEGRGGGMAFF; D: TRBD1; V: TRBV4-1; size: -; J: TRBJ1-1
DNA: TGCGCCAGCAGTAGTGTAGCGGGACAAGAGACCCAATACTTC; CDR3: CASSSVAGQETQYF; D: TRBD2; V: TRBV10-2; size: few; J: TRBJ2-5
DNA: TGTGCCATCAGTGAGTCTGCGGGAGTTCTCACAGATACGCAGTATTTT; CDR3: CAISESAGVLTDTQYF; D: TRBD2; V: TRBV10-3; size: -; J: TRBJ2-3
DNA: TGTGCCAGCAGTCCCCACCCCCCGGACGAGCAGTACTTC; CDR3: CASSPHPPDEQYF; D: -; V: TRBV12-3/TRBV12-4; size: few; J: TRBJ2-7
DNA: TGTGCCACGCGAAGGGAACGGGGCACCGGGGAGCTGTTTTTT; CDR3: CATRRERGTGELFF; D: -; V: TRBV12-3/TRBV12-4; size: many; J: TRBJ2-2
DNA: TGTGCCAGCAGCCAGACTAGGTTCGAGCAGTACTTC; CDR3: CASSQTRFEQYF; D: -; V: TRBV6-6; size: many; J: TRBJ2-7
DNA: TGTGCCAGCAGTTTCGGGGGCCCCCAAGAGACCCAGTACTTC; CDR3: CASSFGGPQETQYF; D: -; V: TRBV28; size: -; J: TRBJ2-5
DNA: TGTGCCAGCATCCCGGGAGCTTATGACACCGGGGAGCTGTTTTTT; CDR3: CASIPGAYDTGELFF; D: -; V: TRBV12-3/TRBV12-4; size: few; J: TRBJ2-2
DNA: TGTGCCAGCAGTGAAAGGTTTCTAGCGGGAAGCACAGATACGCAGTATTTT; CDR3: CASSERFLAGSTDTQYF; D: TRBD2; V: TRBV6-1; size: many; J: TRBJ2-3
DNA: TGTGCCAGCAATTACAAGGACAACAGTTCCTACGAGCAGTACTTC; CDR3: CASNYKDNSSYEQYF; D: -; V: TRBV6-5; size: -; J: TRBJ2-7
DNA: TGTGCCAGCAGTTGGACAGGGACAACCTACGAGCAGTACTTC; CDR3: CASSWTGTTYEQYF; D: TRBD1; V: TRBV5-4; size: -; J: TRBJ2-7
DNA: TGTGCCTGGAGATTGGCTACCGGGGAGCTGTTTTTT; CDR3: CAWRLATGELFF; D: -; V: TRBV30; size: -; J: TRBJ2-2